These T cell receptor beta chains were read from a single sample in a study of blood T cell repertoires in COVID-19. Generated by immunoSEQ multiplex PCR, the TCRdb table keeps only in-frame clones and is missing some. This repertoire shows some 57,000 clones, just under 95% found once; its top ten account for over 5.5%. Sequencing was performed on peripheral blood. These receptors were collected from a human donor in a cohort sampled during active COVID-19. Each CDR3 is given with its conserved first and last residue. The order of the fields is J gene, clone size, V gene, D gene, CDR3 DNA, CDR3 protein. A D gene is named only where the DNA matches it firmly. Only part of the rows carry a size: once, few, many, or a class if the clone is expanded.

j_call: TRBJ2-2; clone_size: NA; v_call: TRBV5-1; d_call: NA; cdr3_nt: TGCGCCAGCAGCCGGGATGGGCAAATAGGAACCGGGGAGCTGTTTTTT; cdr3_aa: CASSRDGQIGTGELFF
j_call: TRBJ2-7; clone_size: NA; v_call: TRBV9; d_call: NA; cdr3_nt: TGTGCCAGCAGCCCGACAGGTCCTCTAAGCTACGAGCAGTACTTC; cdr3_aa: CASSPTGPLSYEQYF
j_call: TRBJ1-6; clone_size: NA; v_call: TRBV18; d_call: NA; cdr3_nt: TGTGCCAGCTCACACGACAGGTCTGGTAATTCACCCCTCCACTTT; cdr3_aa: CASSHDRSGNSPLHF
j_call: TRBJ2-7; clone_size: few; v_call: TRBV7-3; d_call: TRBD2; cdr3_nt: TGTGCCAGCAGCTTGGCTAGCGGGGACTCCTACGAGCAGTACTTC; cdr3_aa: CASSLASGDSYEQYF
j_call: TRBJ2-1; clone_size: NA; v_call: TRBV9; d_call: TRBD1; cdr3_nt: TGTGCCAGCAGCGTGGGACAGGGTTTTTATAATGAGCAGTTCTTC; cdr3_aa: CASSVGQGFYNEQFF
j_call: TRBJ2-1; clone_size: NA; v_call: TRBV2; d_call: TRBD1; cdr3_nt: TGTGCCAGCAGTGAAGATGGACAGGGATGGTTCTTC; cdr3_aa: CASSEDGQGWFF
j_call: TRBJ2-6; clone_size: NA; v_call: TRBV30; d_call: NA; cdr3_nt: TGTGCTGTCACTGGGGCCAACGTCCTGACTTTC; cdr3_aa: CAVTGANVLTF
j_call: TRBJ2-3; clone_size: NA; v_call: TRBV6-4; d_call: TRBD2; cdr3_nt: TGTGCCAGCAGTGACGGCGGGGGGTCCACAGATACGCAGTATTTT; cdr3_aa: CASSDGGGSTDTQYF
j_call: TRBJ1-1; clone_size: NA; v_call: TRBV3-1/TRBV3-2; d_call: TRBD1; cdr3_nt: TGTGCCAGCAGCCAGGACAGGGGCACTGAAGCTTTCTTT; cdr3_aa: CASSQDRGTEAFF
j_call: TRBJ2-5; clone_size: NA; v_call: TRBV4-1; d_call: TRBD2; cdr3_nt: TGCGCCAGTAGCGCGGGGGGACTAGGCGTTGAGACCCAGTACTTC; cdr3_aa: CASSAGGLGVETQYF
j_call: TRBJ1-5; clone_size: NA; v_call: TRBV25-1; d_call: NA; cdr3_nt: TGTGCCAGCAGTGGCCGGTATAGCAATCAGCCCCAGCATTTT; cdr3_aa: CASSGRYSNQPQHF
j_call: TRBJ1-3; clone_size: NA; v_call: TRBV18; d_call: NA; cdr3_nt: TGTGCCAGCTCACCACCCGGCGGCTACTCTGGAAACACCATATATTTT; cdr3_aa: CASSPPGGYSGNTIYF
j_call: TRBJ2-1; clone_size: NA; v_call: TRBV21-1; d_call: NA; cdr3_nt: TGTGCCAGCAGCAAACTTCGACTAGCGGGGGGGCCGAGCTCCTACAATGAGCAGTTCTTC; cdr3_aa: CASSKLRLAGGPSSYNEQFF
j_call: TRBJ2-5; clone_size: NA; v_call: TRBV15; d_call: NA; cdr3_nt: TGTGCCACCAGCAGAGTTGCGTCTAAAGAGACCCAGTACTTC; cdr3_aa: CATSRVASKETQYF
j_call: TRBJ2-5; clone_size: NA; v_call: TRBV3-1/TRBV3-2; d_call: TRBD1; cdr3_nt: TGTGCCAGCAGCCTACCCAGGACAGGGCAAGAGACCCAGTACTTC; cdr3_aa: CASSLPRTGQETQYF
j_call: TRBJ1-6; clone_size: NA; v_call: TRBV5-1; d_call: NA; cdr3_nt: TGCGCCAGCAGCTTGGTGCGGGGGGCGGATTCACCCCTCCACTTT; cdr3_aa: CASSLVRGADSPLHF
j_call: TRBJ2-3; clone_size: NA; v_call: TRBV5-4; d_call: TRBD1; cdr3_nt: TGTGCCAGCAGTCCGGGACAGGGGGGGATCACAGATACGCAGTATTTT; cdr3_aa: CASSPGQGGITDTQYF
j_call: TRBJ2-1; clone_size: NA; v_call: TRBV3-1/TRBV3-2; d_call: NA; cdr3_nt: TGTGCCAGCAGCCAGACTGTCCACAATGAGCAGTTCTTC; cdr3_aa: CASSQTVHNEQFF
j_call: TRBJ2-3; clone_size: NA; v_call: TRBV11-2; d_call: TRBD2; cdr3_nt: TGTGCCAGCAGCTTAGCACCGCGGAGCGGGGGCACAGATACGCAGTATTTT; cdr3_aa: CASSLAPRSGGTDTQYF
j_call: TRBJ1-2; clone_size: few; v_call: TRBV19; d_call: NA; cdr3_nt: TGTGCCACCAAAGAACAGGGCAAAGGCGGCTACACCTTC; cdr3_aa: CATKEQGKGGYTF
j_call: TRBJ2-3; clone_size: NA; v_call: TRBV18; d_call: NA; cdr3_nt: TGTGCCAGCTCACTCCAAGGAAACAGGGCGACAGATACGCAGTATTTT; cdr3_aa: CASSLQGNRATDTQYF
j_call: TRBJ1-5; clone_size: NA; v_call: TRBV19; d_call: NA; cdr3_nt: TGTGCCTGCGGCTGGGGCAATCAGCCCCAGCATTTT; cdr3_aa: CACGWGNQPQHF
j_call: TRBJ2-1; clone_size: NA; v_call: TRBV5-6; d_call: NA; cdr3_nt: TGTGCCAGCAGACAACAGGGCTCCTACAATGAGCAGTTCTTC; cdr3_aa: CASRQQGSYNEQFF
j_call: TRBJ1-1; clone_size: NA; v_call: TRBV5-6; d_call: NA; cdr3_nt: TGTGCCAGCAGCTTGGACGGACAGATAAGGACTGAAGCTTTCTTT; cdr3_aa: CASSLDGQIRTEAFF
j_call: TRBJ1-5; clone_size: NA; v_call: TRBV28; d_call: NA; cdr3_nt: TGTGCCAGCAGTCACTTGATTGATCAGCCCCAGCATTTT; cdr3_aa: CASSHLIDQPQHF
j_call: TRBJ1-1; clone_size: NA; v_call: TRBV21-1; d_call: NA; cdr3_nt: TGTGCCAGCAGCAAAGCGGCAGACAGGGTATTCCGTGACACTGAAGCTTTCTTT; cdr3_aa: CASSKAADRVFRDTEAFF
j_call: TRBJ2-3; clone_size: NA; v_call: TRBV9; d_call: TRBD2; cdr3_nt: TGTGCCAGCAGCGCGACTAGCGGGGTCTTCACAGATACGCAGTATTTT; cdr3_aa: CASSATSGVFTDTQYF
j_call: TRBJ2-3; clone_size: NA; v_call: TRBV27; d_call: TRBD2; cdr3_nt: TGTGCCAGCATCCCGGCGGGGGTCGGAGCAGATACGCAGTATTTT; cdr3_aa: CASIPAGVGADTQYF
j_call: TRBJ1-6; clone_size: NA; v_call: TRBV10-2; d_call: NA; cdr3_nt: TGCGCCAGCAGAGAACCGGGAAGGAATTCACCCCTCCACTTT; cdr3_aa: CASREPGRNSPLHF
j_call: TRBJ2-7; clone_size: NA; v_call: TRBV6-2/TRBV6-3; d_call: TRBD1; cdr3_nt: TGTGCCAGCAGCCAGGGACAGAGCTCCTACGAGCAGTACTTC; cdr3_aa: CASSQGQSSYEQYF
j_call: TRBJ2-2; clone_size: NA; v_call: TRBV7-3; d_call: NA; cdr3_nt: TGTGCCAGCAGCCTACACGGGAGCCCCGGGGAGCTGTTTTTT; cdr3_aa: CASSLHGSPGELFF
j_call: TRBJ2-1; clone_size: NA; v_call: TRBV7-8; d_call: NA; cdr3_nt: TGTGCCAGCAGCCTTGTACTAGTCGCAGAGTCGAATGAGCAGTTCTTC; cdr3_aa: CASSLVLVAESNEQFF
j_call: TRBJ1-2; clone_size: once; v_call: TRBV7-9; d_call: NA; cdr3_nt: TGTGCCAGCAGCTTAGAGACCCAGCATGTCTCGGGTGGCTACACCTTC; cdr3_aa: CASSLETQHVSGGYTF
j_call: TRBJ2-5; clone_size: NA; v_call: TRBV7-8; d_call: TRBD1; cdr3_nt: TGTGCCAGCAGCTTAGGACAGGGAGTTTGGCCGGAGACCCAGTACTTC; cdr3_aa: CASSLGQGVWPETQYF
j_call: TRBJ2-7; clone_size: NA; v_call: TRBV10-3; d_call: NA; cdr3_nt: TGTGCCATCAGTGATGGGGGGACAGTATCCTACGAGCAGTACTTC; cdr3_aa: CAISDGGTVSYEQYF
j_call: TRBJ1-3; clone_size: NA; v_call: TRBV10-1; d_call: TRBD1; cdr3_nt: TGCGCCAGCAGTGGTGAGGGGGCAGCTGGAAACACCATATATTTT; cdr3_aa: CASSGEGAAGNTIYF
j_call: TRBJ2-1; clone_size: NA; v_call: TRBV7-2; d_call: NA; cdr3_nt: TGTGCCAGCAGCGTCCGCACAGGGCCCATATACAATGAGCAGTTCTTC; cdr3_aa: CASSVRTGPIYNEQFF
j_call: TRBJ2-5; clone_size: NA; v_call: TRBV7-3; d_call: TRBD2; cdr3_nt: TGTGCCAGCAGCCAGCGGGGGGGCGAGGAGACCCAGTACTTC; cdr3_aa: CASSQRGGEETQYF
j_call: TRBJ2-4; clone_size: NA; v_call: TRBV28; d_call: NA; cdr3_nt: TGTGCCAGCAGGGAGAGTTCTTCCAAAAACATTCAGTACTTC; cdr3_aa: CASRESSSKNIQYF
j_call: TRBJ1-2; clone_size: NA; v_call: TRBV9; d_call: TRBD1; cdr3_nt: TGTGCCAGCAGCGTAGAGGAGACAGGGGATGGCTACACCTTC; cdr3_aa: CASSVEETGDGYTF
j_call: TRBJ1-3; clone_size: NA; v_call: TRBV10-3; d_call: TRBD1; cdr3_nt: TGTGCCATCAGTGGCGGACAGGGCACCATATATTTT; cdr3_aa: CAISGGQGTIYF
j_call: TRBJ2-6; clone_size: NA; v_call: TRBV7-2; d_call: NA; cdr3_nt: TGTGCCAGCAGCTTAGCGCGAGTTGCTGGGGCCAACGTCCTGACTTTC; cdr3_aa: CASSLARVAGANVLTF
j_call: TRBJ2-3; clone_size: NA; v_call: TRBV7-9; d_call: NA; cdr3_nt: TGTGCCAGCAGCCCACCGGGAGATACGCAGTATTTT; cdr3_aa: CASSPPGDTQYF